This passage covers 20 T cell receptor beta chains from one sample sequenced in a study of T cells after yellow fever vaccination. TCRdb independently ran MiXCR on the 5' RACE reads; one entry per CDR3 protein. The sample lists hundreds of thousands of distinct CDR3 sequences, 9% to 15% occurring once. The input for sequencing was PBMCs, taken on the day of the yellow fever booster vaccination. These receptors were collected from a man aged 25-40 years who received the YFV17D yellow fever vaccine.

This chain links TRBV12-3 or TRBV12-4 with TRBJ2-2, with 9 positions matching TRBD1. Unmatched junction bases numbered 10, after V lost 6 bases and J lost 5 bases. The CDR3 extends over 16 amino acids. CDR3: CASSSPGTGYTGELFF. DNA for the CDR3: TGTGCCAGCAGCAGCCCCGGGACAGGGTATACCGGGGAGCTGTTTTTT.

This clonotype was detected only a few times. This chain joins TRBV12-3 or TRBV12-4 and TRBJ1-5; 8 bases match TRBD1. V shed 3 bases and J 9 bases; nucleotides not matched to a gene: 7. This CDR3 is 14 amino acids long. DNA of the CDR3: TGTGCCAGCAGTTTCGGGACAGGCCCAGGGCCCCAGCATTTT. Amino acid sequence: CASSFGTGPGPQHF.

The genes are TRBV20-1 and TRBJ2-4; D perhaps matches TRBD2 (6 bases). Germline values: CDR1 DFQATT, CDR2 SNEGSKA (reference sequence). The CDR3 loop spans 15 amino acids. With 5 bases removed from V and 0 bases from J, the gap between germline ends came to 14 bases. The CDR3 sequence: CSAPVRERAKNIQYF. The DNA of the CDR3 is TGCAGTGCTCCCGTTCGGGAGCGAGCCAAAAACATTCAGTACTTC.

The table lists this clonotype with a few counts. The V gene is TRBV25-1, the J gene TRBJ1-2; TRBD1 might be the D (5 bases). This CDR3 has 16 amino acids. Germline V gives CDR1 MGHDK, CDR2 SYGVNS. Trimming stripped 2 bases from V and 1 base from J, with 14 bases between. The CDR3 protein is CASSEGSGAINYGYTF. The CDR3 DNA follows: TGTGCCAGCAGTGAAGGGAGTGGGGCGATTAACTATGGCTACACCTTC.

The chain links TRBV18 to TRBJ1-3; D gene uncertain. Germline V lookup: CDR1 KGHSH, CDR2 LQKENI. CDR3 length: 13 amino acids. The ends were cut back, 2 bases at V and 6 bases at J, with 8 bases in the middle. The CDR3 sequence: CASSPRESNTIYF. The DNA for the CDR3 is TGTGCCAGCTCACCAAGGGAGTCAAACACCATATATTTT. Full variable domain (missing parts from reference TRBV18 and TRBJ1-3): NAGVMQNPRHLVRRRGQEARLRCSPMKGHSHVYWYRQLPEEGLKFMVYLQKENIIDESGMPKERFSAEFPKEGPSILRIQQVVRGDSAAYFCASSPRESNTIYFGEGSWLTVV.

This clonotype was observed a handful of times. The genes are TRBV5-1 and TRBJ2-3; no clear D. Per germline, CDR1 SGHRS and CDR2 YFSETQ. Trimming stripped 7 bases from V and 3 bases from J, with 12 bases between. The length of the CDR3 is 13 residues. The chain's CDR3 is CASHPGSTDTQYF. Written as DNA, the CDR3 is TGCGCCAGCCACCCTGGCTCAACAGATACGCAGTATTTT.

The V and J genes are TRBV9 and TRBJ2-7, with D perhaps TRBD1 (6 bases). V was clipped by 1 base and J by 3 bases, with 11 bases between them. Germline V gives CDR1 SGDLS, CDR2 YYNGEE. The CDR3 contains 14 residues. CDR3 sequence reads: CASSVSGGNYEQYF. CDR3 in DNA: TGTGCCAGCAGCGTAAGTGGGGGCAACTACGAGCAGTACTTC.

This clonotype appeared a few times. This chain links TRBV7-9 with TRBJ2-6, with TRBD1 matching over 7 bases. This CDR3 comprises 16 residues. The germline gives CDR1 SEHNR, CDR2 FQNEAQ (reference sequence). V was clipped by 7 bases and J by 0 bases; unmatched bases: 6. CDR3 nucleotides: TGTGCCAGCATGGGGGACAGTTCCTCTGGGGCCAACGTCCTGACTTTC. Protein sequence: CASMGDSSSGANVLTF.

This clonotype was seen a few times. A read error may produce the germline difference seen at one junction end. V is TRBV19 and J is TRBJ2-3; 10 bases match TRBD2. From germline, CDR1 is LNHDA and CDR2 SQIVND (reference sequence). This CDR3 comprises 15 residues. The CDR3 DNA reads TGTGCCAGTAGCCCTAGCGGGAGAAATACAGATACGCAATATTTT. Translating gives CASSPSGRNTDTQYF.

The rearrangement links TRBV30 to TRBJ2-4; 7 bases are shared with TRBD2. Germline V lookup: CDR1 GTSNPN, CDR2 SVGIG (reference sequence). The CDR3 has 17 residues. V dropped 2 bases and J dropped 8; count of bases not matched to a gene: 18. The CDR3 DNA reads as TGTGCCTGGAGTAATAAAGGTGGGAGGGGAGCCAGGGACATTCAGTACTTC. As protein: CAWSNKGGRGARDIQYF.

The rearrangement uses TRBV27 and TRBJ1-5, with TRBD1 identical over 10 bases. This CDR3 contains 16 residues. With V trimmed by 8 bases and J by 2 bases, 9 bases remained unmatched. Germline V gene data show CDR1 as MNHEY and CDR2 as SMNVEV (reference sequence). CDR3 bases: TGTGCCAGCCGCCTACTTGGGACAGGGGGCAATCAGCCCCAGCATTTT. As protein: CASRLLGTGGNQPQHF.

The chain links TRBV15 to TRBJ2-1; D remains unclear. Germline CDR1 reads LNHNV; CDR2 reads YYDKDF (reference sequence). The length of the CDR3 is 17 residues. V shed 3 bases and J shed 2 bases, with 17 bases lying between them. The CDR3 here is CATSSPGRGETYNEQFF. The CDR3 bases are TGTGCCACCAGCAGTCCGGGTCGTGGGGAAACCTACAATGAGCAGTTCTTC.

The rearrangement uses TRBV7-9 and TRBJ1-2, with D uncertain. In germline, CDR1 is SEHNR, CDR2 FQNEAQ (reference sequence). V was cut by 7 bases and J by 2 bases, with 8 bases left in between. The CDR3 totals 12 residues. The CDR3, as DNA: TGTGCCAGCAACGACGGAAACTATGGCTACACCTTC. This gives the protein CASNDGNYGYTF.

This clonotype appeared a few times. The rearrangement uses TRBV27 and TRBJ2-1, with D maybe TRBD2 (5 bases). The length of the CDR3 is 14 residues. The germline V gene encodes CDR1 MNHEY and CDR2 SMNVEV (reference sequence). V gave up 5 bases and J gave up 10 bases, with 18 bases separating them. The CDR3: CASSTPPGEGEQFF. CDR3 sequence (DNA): TGTGCCAGCAGTACCCCTCCCGGGGAAGGGGAGCAGTTCTTC.

This clonotype has ten or more counts. This rearrangement joins TRBV10-3 to TRBJ1-6, with D unclear. There are 17 residues in the CDR3. V lost 0 bases, J lost 1 base, and 10 bases lay in between. CDR1 and CDR2 (germline): ENHRY, SYGVKD. The CDR3 DNA reads TGTGCCATCAGTGAGTCGCGCTGGGGTTCCTATAATTCACCCCTCCACTTT. Encoded protein: CAISESRWGSYNSPLHF.

The table lists this clonotype with a few counts. The rearrangement uses TRBV3-1 and TRBJ1-1, with D unclear. This CDR3 has 15 amino acids. CDR1 LGHDT and CDR2 YNNKEL come from the germline V gene (reference sequence). V was pared by 0 bases and J by 4 bases, with 12 bases between. The CDR3 DNA reads TGTGCCAGCAGCCAAGATAGTTTGGGGTTCACTGAAGCTTTCTTT. It translates to CASSQDSLGFTEAFF. Full variable domain (remainder filled in from reference TRBV3-1 and TRBJ1-1): DTAVSQTPKYLVTQMGNDKSIKCEQNLGHDTMYWYKQDSKKFLKIMFSYNNKELIINETVPNRFSPKSPDKAHLNLHINSLELGDSAVYFCASSQDSLGFTEAFFGQGTRLTVV.

The V and J genes are TRBV20-1 and TRBJ2-5; 8 positions agree with TRBD2. The CDR3 totals 15 residues. The germline CDR1 and CDR2 sequences are DFQATT and SNEGSKA (reference sequence). Unmatched junction bases numbered 15, after V lost 6 bases and J lost 6 bases. The CDR3: CSARASGSPQQTQYF. DNA of the CDR3: TGCAGTGCCCGCGCGAGCGGGAGTCCCCAGCAGACCCAGTACTTC.

The genes are TRBV9 and TRBJ2-5; D is possibly TRBD1 or TRBD2 (6 bases each). CDR1 and CDR2 (germline): SGDLS, YYNGEE. The CDR3 runs 16 residues. Trimming stripped 2 bases from V and 4 bases from J, with 18 bases between. In nucleotides, the CDR3 is TGTGCCAGCAGCGTTAATGGGGGGCGCGGGGCAGAGACCCAGTACTTC. As protein: CASSVNGGRGAETQYF.

The J gene is TRBJ2-7, the V gene TRBV7-9; 7 bases align to TRBD2. Per the germline V gene, CDR1 is SEHNR and CDR2 is FQNEAQ (reference sequence). CDR3 length equals 14 residues. Trimming at V came to 3 bases and at J to 2 bases, leaving 4 bases not matched to a gene. DNA of the CDR3: TGTGCCAGCAGCTTCGGTGCGGGAGCCTACGAGCAGTACTTC. Encoded protein: CASSFGAGAYEQYF. Using reference TRBV7-9 and TRBJ2-7 for the parts outside the CDR3, the full variable domain is DTGVSQNPRHKITKRGQNVTFRCDPISEHNRLYWYRQTLGQGPEFLTYFQNEAQLEKSRLLSDRFSAERPKGSFSTLEIQRTEQGDSAMYLCASSFGAGAYEQYFGPGTRLTVT.

The chain joins TRBV10-3 to TRBJ2-7; D is possibly TRBD2 (6 bases). The CDR3 spans 12 residues. Germline V gene sequence: CDR1 ENHRY, CDR2 SYGVKD. Trimming removed 9 bases from V and 6 bases from J, with 15 bases in between. The CDR3: CAIRETGSEQYF. DNA of the CDR3: TGTGCCATTCGGGAGACGGGCTCCGAGCAGTACTTC.